This T cell receptor (beta chain) is from a study of blood T cell repertoires in COVID-19. As for the study in general: Donors in the United States, Italy and Spain gave samples during acute or convalescent COVID-19. T cells, B-cell-depleted T cells, or PBMCs provided the cDNA or gDNA that served as material.

Measured with immunoSEQ multiplex PCR; TCRdb has only the in-frame clones, and not every one. Of 68,000 or so clones in the sample, roughly 82% are singletons; the top ten hold about 40%. With V trimmed by 5 bases and J by 2 bases, 4 bases remained unmatched. Germline V gives CDR1 SQVTM, CDR2 ANQGSEA. The CDR3 sequence is 13 residues long. This chain links TRBV29-1 with TRBJ2-3; 7 positions agree with TRBD2. Sequenced: peripheral blood. The TCR comes from a human donor in a cohort sampled during active COVID-19. The CDR3 reads CSVMGGDTDTQYF. DNA of the CDR3: TGCAGCGTTATGGGGGGGGACACAGATACGCAGTATTTT.